The 26 T cell receptor beta chains in this list originate from one sample, sequenced in a study of blood T cell repertoires in COVID-19. The table came from immunoSEQ multiplex PCR; TCRdb's copy has only in-frame clones and leaves some out. The profile shows roughly 200,000 clones, about nine tenths of them singletons. The sample consisted of peripheral blood. The receptor source for this set is a man aged 18 to 29 with active or convalescent COVID-19.

This chain links TRBV3-1 (or the pseudogene TRBV3-2) with TRBJ2-5, with 8 bases matching TRBD2. The CDR3 is 14 amino acids. The trim removed 2 bases at V and 13 bases at J, leaving 12 bases unmatched. From germline, CDR1 is LGHDT and CDR2 YNNKEL (reference sequence). CDR3 nucleotides: TGTGCCAGCAGCCAATCAGCGGGAGCTTCCCCTGGGTACTTC. Its protein product is CASSQSAGASPGYF.

V gene TRBV7-2 combines with J gene TRBJ1-2; D is uncertain. V was cut by 1 base and J by 10 bases, with 10 bases left in between. Germline CDR1 SGHTA, CDR2 FQGNSA. The CDR3 contains 12 residues. CDR3 nucleotide sequence: TGTGCCAGCAGCTTAGGGGTCGGGTACTACACCTTC. Amino acids: CASSLGVGYYTF.

V usage is TRBV7-2 and J usage is TRBJ1-2; possible D gene TRBD1, 6 bases. Trimming removed 4 bases from V and 4 bases from J, with 10 bases in between. CDR3 size: 13 residues. Germline CDR1 is SGHTA and CDR2 is FQGNSA. CDR3 loop: CASSWTDSYGYTF. The CDR3 nucleotides read TGTGCCAGCAGCTGGACGGACAGCTATGGCTACACCTTC.

This chain's CDR3 is CASSIGPHREKLFF. The CDR3 nucleotides read TGTGCCAGTAGTATAGGGCCCCACAGGGAAAAACTGTTTTTT. The gene calls are TRBV19 and TRBJ1-4; D possibly corresponds to TRBD1 (5 bases). This CDR3 has 14 residues. CDR1 LNHDA and CDR2 SQIVND come from the germline V gene (reference sequence). Trimming took off 1 base at V and 8 bases at J, with 11 bases between the two ends.

The genes are TRBV14 and TRBJ2-1; 8 nucleotides align to TRBD2. Germline CDR1 SGHDN, CDR2 FVKESK. There are 16 residues in the CDR3. Trimming removed 1 base from V and 5 bases from J; junction bases left unmatched: 7. Here the CDR3 DNA reads TGTGCCAGCAGCCAAGTCACGGGAGGGCGGGACAATGAGCAGTTCTTC. Translation gives CASSQVTGGRDNEQFF.

The rearrangement joins TRBV6-6 to TRBJ1-1; possibly TRBD1 for D (5 bases). Germline V lookup: CDR1 MNHNY, CDR2 SVGAGI (reference sequence). The CDR3 spans 13 residues. With 8 bases removed from V and 4 bases from J, the gap between germline ends came to 14 bases. CDR3 residues: CASFRRGLTEAFF. As DNA, the CDR3 is TGTGCCAGCTTTAGGAGGGGACTCACTGAAGCTTTCTTT.

The rearrangement joins TRBV27 to TRBJ2-1, with 11 positions matching TRBD1. The trim removed 6 bases at V and 6 bases at J, leaving 7 bases unmatched. Germline CDR1 reads MNHEY; CDR2 reads SMNVEV (reference sequence). The CDR3 runs to 15 residues. For the CDR3, the DNA is TGTGCCAGCAGCGGGGGGACAGGGGGTGTCAATGAGCAGTTCTTC. This codes for CASSGGTGGVNEQFF.

The chain uses TRBV18 and TRBJ2-5; 9 positions match TRBD2. This CDR3 comprises 15 residues. Trimming cost V 3 bases and J 3 bases; bases outside gene matches: 5. In germline, CDR1 is KGHSH, CDR2 LQKENI. CDR3 in amino acids: CASSPQASGKETQYF. The CDR3 bases are TGTGCCAGCTCACCTCAGGCTAGCGGGAAAGAGACCCAGTACTTC.

This chain connects TRBV7-8 to TRBJ1-5, with no clear D. The ends were cut back, 5 bases at V and 9 bases at J, with 17 bases in the middle. Germline loops: CDR1 SGHVS, CDR2 FQNEAQ. The CDR3 loop spans 14 amino acids. For the CDR3, the DNA is TGTGCCAGCAGCAACCGGGAGGGTTTTTCGCCCCAGCATTTT. Protein product: CASSNREGFSPQHF.

The chain recombines TRBV29-1 with TRBJ1-1; TRBD1 agrees at 8 bases. The CDR3 runs to 14 residues. The germline CDR1 and CDR2 sequences are SQVTM and ANQGSEA. The V and J ends lost 7 bases and 4 bases, in that order; junction bases with no gene match: 11. The CDR3 is CSASLGQGGTEAFF. The CDR3, as DNA: TGCAGCGCGTCCCTAGGACAGGGAGGCACTGAAGCTTTCTTT. Based on the CDR3 plus reference TRBV29-1 and TRBJ1-1, the full variable domain is SAVISQKPSRDICQRGTSLTIQCQVDSQVTMMFWYRQQPGQSLTLIATANQGSEATYESGFVIDKFPISRPNLTFSTLTVSNMSPEDSSIYLCSASLGQGGTEAFFGQGTRLTVV.

V and J are TRBV14 and TRBJ2-1; 11 bases line up with TRBD2. Germline CDR1 is SGHDN and CDR2 is FVKESK. The V and J ends lost 6 bases and 6 bases, in that order; junction bases with no gene match: 7. The CDR3 is 15 amino acids. The DNA for the CDR3 is TGTGCCAGCAGGGCCGGACTAGCGGGCCGCAATGAGCAGTTCTTC. Encoded protein: CASRAGLAGRNEQFF.

The chain employs TRBV18 and TRBJ1-4; weak D call: TRBD1 (6 bases). In germline, CDR1 is KGHSH, CDR2 LQKENI. The CDR3 loop spans 14 amino acids. V was cut by 0 bases and J by 10 bases, with 12 bases left in between. The CDR3 is CASSPPAGEGKLFF. Written as DNA, the CDR3 is TGTGCCAGCTCACCACCGGCAGGGGAAGGAAAACTGTTTTTT.

The chain links TRBV2 to TRBJ2-5, with 12 bases fitting TRBD2. V dropped 6 bases and J dropped 4; count of bases not matched to a gene: 3. This CDR3 region has 14 residues. Germline loops: CDR1 SNHLY, CDR2 FYNNEI. The CDR3 region has the DNA TGTGCCAGCAGCCTGACTAGCGGGGGAGAGACCCAGTACTTC. It encodes CASSLTSGGETQYF.

The V call is TRBV10-2, the J call TRBJ2-5, with 7 bases that match TRBD2. The V and J ends lost 5 bases and 1 base, in that order; junction bases with no gene match: 10. The CDR3 spans 16 residues. Germline values: CDR1 WSHSY, CDR2 SAAADI. CDR3 nucleotide sequence: TGCGCCAGCAGTAGGGACTACCCAGAGGTCCAAGAGACCCAGTACTTC. Protein sequence: CASSRDYPEVQETQYF.

The chain uses TRBV30 and TRBJ1-2; TRBD1 aligns across 9 bases. This CDR3 comprises 11 residues. Germline CDR1 and CDR2: GTSNPN and SVGIG (reference sequence). Trimming took 8 bases from V and 6 from J; bases not matched to a gene: 4. CDR3 amino acids: CAGGTGNGYTF. CDR3 coding DNA: TGTGCCGGGGGGACAGGGAATGGCTACACCTTC. The complete variable domain, with remaining parts taken from reference TRBV30 and TRBJ1-2, reads SQTIHQWPATLVQPVGSPLSLECTVEGTSNPNLYWYRQAAGRGLQLLFYSVGIGQISSEVPQNLSASRPQDRQFILSSKKLLLSDSGFYLCAGGTGNGYTFGSGTRLTVV.

The chain combines TRBV5-6 with TRBJ2-5; 7 positions agree with TRBD2. The V segment lost 0 bases and the J segment 2 bases; nucleotides outside the gene matches: 7. The CDR3 contains 16 residues. In germline, CDR1 is SGHDT, CDR2 YYEEEE. The CDR3 DNA follows: TGTGCCAGCAGCTTGGTGCCTAGCGGTACACAAGAGACCCAGTACTTC. As protein: CASSLVPSGTQETQYF.

The rearrangement joins TRBV3-1 (or the pseudogene TRBV3-2) to TRBJ2-4; D is possibly TRBD1 (5 bases). Trimming took 2 bases from V and 6 from J, leaving 14 bases between them. CDR1 and CDR2 (germline): LGHDT, YNNKEL (reference sequence). The length of the CDR3 is 15 residues. In DNA form, the CDR3 reads TGTGCCAGCAGCCAATCGCCCGCAGGGCTAAACATTCAGTACTTC. It is translated as CASSQSPAGLNIQYF.

This clone has only a few counts. The rearrangement joins TRBV4-2 to TRBJ2-1, with 8 bases aligning to TRBD2. The V gene end was trimmed by 3 bases and the J gene end by 4 bases; junction bases not matched to a gene: 5. This CDR3 has 15 amino acids. The germline gives CDR1 LGHNA, CDR2 YNFKEQ. DNA for the CDR3: TGTGCCAGCAGCCAGACTAGCGATTCGTACAATGAGCAGTTCTTC. It codes for CASSQTSDSYNEQFF.

The chain links TRBV3-1 (or the pseudogene TRBV3-2) to TRBJ2-3; 10 nucleotides line up with TRBD2. Germline V gene sequence: CDR1 LGHDT, CDR2 YNNKEL (reference sequence). The CDR3 loop spans 18 amino acids. J lost 4 bases, V lost 2 bases, and 12 bases had no gene match. CDR3 sequence reads: CASSQYPLAGDSPDTQYF. In nucleotides, the CDR3 is TGTGCCAGCAGCCAATATCCCCTAGCGGGGGATAGCCCAGATACGCAGTATTTT.

The chain joins TRBV3-1 (or the pseudogene TRBV3-2) to TRBJ2-1; a possible D gene is TRBD1 (6 bases). This CDR3 is built from 12 residues. CDR1 and CDR2 from the germline V gene are LGHDT and YNNKEL (reference sequence). Trimming shortened V by 5 bases and J by 12 bases, and 14 bases separated the two germline ends. CDR3 loop: CASSAAGVPQFF. For the CDR3, the DNA is TGTGCCAGCAGCGCAGCAGGGGTGCCGCAGTTCTTC.

Here the CDR3 reads CASSLEGAPGSPLHF. DNA of the CDR3: TGCGCCAGCAGCTTGGAGGGGGCGCCGGGTTCACCCCTCCACTTT. The rearrangement joins TRBV5-1 to TRBJ1-6, with 7 bases identical to TRBD1. J was trimmed by 9 bases and V by 0 bases; bases with no gene match: 6. Germline CDR1 reads SGHRS; CDR2 reads YFSETQ. The CDR3 contains 15 residues.

The genes are TRBV6-2 or TRBV6-3 and TRBJ2-5; 12 bases are a match to TRBD2. The CDR3 is 16 amino acids. J gave up 7 bases and V 4 bases, and 10 bases lay outside the gene matches. The germline gives CDR1 MNHEY, CDR2 SVGEGT. In DNA form, the CDR3 reads TGTGCCAGCAGTTCAAAGGGACTAGCGGGTTCTCGGACCCAGTACTTC. Encoded protein: CASSSKGLAGSRTQYF.

The chain links TRBV30 to TRBJ1-2; 9 nucleotides align to TRBD1. The ends lost 6 bases at V and 2 bases at J; junction bases unmatched: 10. Germline V gene sequence: CDR1 GTSNPN, CDR2 SVGIG (reference sequence). The CDR3 runs 15 residues. This CDR3 reads CACTLDRGHNYGYTF. As DNA, the CDR3 is TGTGCCTGCACCTTGGACAGGGGTCACAACTATGGCTACACCTTC. The full variable domain, rest sourced from reference TRBV30 and TRBJ1-2, is SQTIHQWPATLVQPVGSPLSLECTVEGTSNPNLYWYRQAAGRGLQLLFYSVGIGQISSEVPQNLSASRPQDRQFILSSKKLLLSDSGFYLCACTLDRGHNYGYTFGSGTRLTVV.

The J gene is TRBJ1-1, the V gene TRBV4-1, with 7 positions matching TRBD1. CDR3 length: 18 residues. CDR1 is MGHRA and CDR2 is YSYEKL in the germline V gene. The trim removed 2 bases at V and 1 base at J, leaving 13 bases unmatched. The CDR3 protein is CASSQIMDRFWGNTEAFF. CDR3 bases: TGCGCCAGCAGCCAAATTATGGACAGGTTTTGGGGGAACACTGAAGCTTTCTTT.

This clone was found once. The chain has TRBV30 and TRBJ1-6; 7 bases are a match to TRBD1. Per the germline V gene, CDR1 is GTSNPN and CDR2 is SVGIG (reference sequence). After removal of 5 bases from V and 7 bases from J, the junction contained 5 bases not matched to a gene. The CDR3 sequence is 13 residues long. The CDR3 nucleotides are TGTGCCTGGGGGACAGAGGAAAATTCACCCCTCCACTTT. Its translation: CAWGTEENSPLHF.

DNA of the CDR3: TGTGCCAGCAGCCCGCGGGGGAGTGGCGACACCGGGGAGCTGTTTTTT. Encoded protein: CASSPRGSGDTGELFF. The chain couples TRBV6-2 or TRBV6-3 to TRBJ2-2, with 7 bases identical to TRBD2. CDR3 length: 16 residues. CDR1 MNHEY and CDR2 SVGEGT come from the germline V gene. Trimming at V came to 6 bases and at J to 3 bases, leaving 10 bases not matched to a gene.